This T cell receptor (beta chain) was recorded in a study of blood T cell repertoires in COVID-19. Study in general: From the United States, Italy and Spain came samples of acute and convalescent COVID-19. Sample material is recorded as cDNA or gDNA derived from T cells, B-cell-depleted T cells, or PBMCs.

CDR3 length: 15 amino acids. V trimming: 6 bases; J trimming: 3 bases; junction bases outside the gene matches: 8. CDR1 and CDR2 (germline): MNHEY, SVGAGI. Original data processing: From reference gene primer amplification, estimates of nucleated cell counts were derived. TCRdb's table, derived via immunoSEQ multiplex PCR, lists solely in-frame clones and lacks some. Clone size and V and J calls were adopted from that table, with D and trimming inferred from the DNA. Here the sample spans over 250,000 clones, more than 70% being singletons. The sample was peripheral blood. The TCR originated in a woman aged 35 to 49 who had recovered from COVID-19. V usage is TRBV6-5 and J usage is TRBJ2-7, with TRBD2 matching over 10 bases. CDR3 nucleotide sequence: TGTGCCAGCAGCGACCGGACTAGCGGAAACTACGAGCAGTACTTC. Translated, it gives CASSDRTSGNYEQYF.